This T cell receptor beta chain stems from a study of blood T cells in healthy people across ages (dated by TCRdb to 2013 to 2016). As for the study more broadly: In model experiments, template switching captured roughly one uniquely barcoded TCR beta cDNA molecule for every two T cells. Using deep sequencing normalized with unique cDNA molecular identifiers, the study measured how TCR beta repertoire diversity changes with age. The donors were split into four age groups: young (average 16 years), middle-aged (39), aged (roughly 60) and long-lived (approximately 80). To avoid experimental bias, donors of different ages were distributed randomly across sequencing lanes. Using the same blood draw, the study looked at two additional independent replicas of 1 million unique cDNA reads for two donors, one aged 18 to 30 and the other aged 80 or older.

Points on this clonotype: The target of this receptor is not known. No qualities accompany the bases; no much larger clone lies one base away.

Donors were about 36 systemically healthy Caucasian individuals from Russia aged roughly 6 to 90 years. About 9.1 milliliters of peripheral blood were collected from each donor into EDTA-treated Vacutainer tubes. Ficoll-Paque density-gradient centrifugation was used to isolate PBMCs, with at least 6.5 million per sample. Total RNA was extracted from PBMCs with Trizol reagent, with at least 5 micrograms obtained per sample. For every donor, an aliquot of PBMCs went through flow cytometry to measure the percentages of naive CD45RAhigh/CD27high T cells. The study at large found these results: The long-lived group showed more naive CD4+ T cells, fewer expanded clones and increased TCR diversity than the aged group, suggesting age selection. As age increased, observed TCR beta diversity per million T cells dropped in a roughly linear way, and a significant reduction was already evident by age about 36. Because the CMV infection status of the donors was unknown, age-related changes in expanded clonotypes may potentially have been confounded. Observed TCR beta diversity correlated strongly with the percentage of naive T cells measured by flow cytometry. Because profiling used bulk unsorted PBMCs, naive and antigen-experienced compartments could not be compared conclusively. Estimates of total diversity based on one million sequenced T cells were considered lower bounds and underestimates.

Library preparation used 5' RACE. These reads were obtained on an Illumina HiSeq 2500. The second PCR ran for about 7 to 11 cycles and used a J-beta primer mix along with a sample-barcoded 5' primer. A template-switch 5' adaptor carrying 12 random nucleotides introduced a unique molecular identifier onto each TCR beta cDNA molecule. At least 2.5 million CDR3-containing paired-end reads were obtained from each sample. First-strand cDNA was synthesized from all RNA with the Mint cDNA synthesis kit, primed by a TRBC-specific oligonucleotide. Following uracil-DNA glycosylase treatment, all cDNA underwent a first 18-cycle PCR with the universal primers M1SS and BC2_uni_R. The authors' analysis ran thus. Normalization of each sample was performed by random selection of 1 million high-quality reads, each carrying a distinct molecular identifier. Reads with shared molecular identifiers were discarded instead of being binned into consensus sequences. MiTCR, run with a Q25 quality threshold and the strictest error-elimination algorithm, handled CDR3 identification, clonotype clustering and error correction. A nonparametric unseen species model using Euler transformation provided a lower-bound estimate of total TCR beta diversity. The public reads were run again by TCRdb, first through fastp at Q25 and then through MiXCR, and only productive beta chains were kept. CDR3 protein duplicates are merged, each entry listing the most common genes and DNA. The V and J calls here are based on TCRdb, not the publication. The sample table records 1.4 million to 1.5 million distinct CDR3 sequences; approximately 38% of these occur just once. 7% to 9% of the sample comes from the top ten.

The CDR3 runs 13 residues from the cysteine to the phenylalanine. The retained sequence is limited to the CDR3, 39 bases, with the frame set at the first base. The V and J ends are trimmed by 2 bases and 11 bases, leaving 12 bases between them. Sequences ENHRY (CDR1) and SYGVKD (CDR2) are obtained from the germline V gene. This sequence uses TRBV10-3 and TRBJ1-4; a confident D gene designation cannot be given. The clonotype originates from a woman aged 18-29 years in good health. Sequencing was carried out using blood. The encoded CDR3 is CAISEEGSEKLFF. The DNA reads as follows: TGTGCCATCAGTGAGGAGGGAAGTGAGAAACTGTTTTTT.